One sample yielded the 4 T cell receptor beta chains listed below, sequenced in a study of control samples from healthy donors and cancer patients. Sequencing was performed with immunoSEQ multiplex PCR; in TCRdb, only in-frame clones are kept and a portion is missing. This table holds fewer than 120,000 clones, 88% found once. The sequenced sample was PBMCs. These receptor sequences come from a woman in her sixties with lung cancer.

The J gene is TRBJ1-6, the V gene TRBV19; D perhaps matches TRBD1 (5 bases). Trimming pared 3 bases from V and 7 bases from J, leaving 10 bases between. The CDR3 loop spans 14 amino acids. Germline CDR1 is LNHDA and CDR2 is SQIVND (reference sequence). The CDR3 DNA follows: TGTGCCAGTAGTATTGGAGGGGTAAATTCACCCCTCCACTTT. Residues: CASSIGGVNSPLHF.

The CDR3 sequence: CASSVGGRASYEQYF. CDR3 nucleotides: TGTGCCAGCAGCGTAGGGGGTCGGGCCTCCTACGAGCAGTACTTC. This chain connects TRBV9 to TRBJ2-7; D gene ambiguous. The germline V gene has CDR1 SGDLS and CDR2 YYNGEE. Between the trimmed V and J ends, which lost 0 bases and 0 bases, there was a span of 10 bases. This CDR3 has 15 residues.

This clone was found once. This CDR3 reads CASSEDRGPTEAFF. For the CDR3, the DNA is TGCGCCAGCAGCGAGGACAGGGGGCCGACTGAAGCTTTCTTT. The chain employs TRBV5-1 and TRBJ1-1; 11 bases line up with TRBD1. The CDR3 contains 14 residues. V dropped 4 bases and J dropped 5; count of bases not matched to a gene: 4. Germline loops: CDR1 SGHRS, CDR2 YFSETQ. The full variable domain, in which reference TRBV5-1 and TRBJ1-1 provide the parts outside the CDR3, is KAGVTQTPRYLIKTRGQQVTLSCSPISGHRSVSWYQQTPGQGLQFLFEYFSETQRNKGNFPGRFSGRQFSNSRSEMNVSTLELGDSALYLCASSEDRGPTEAFFGQGTRLTVV.

The chain uses TRBV2 and TRBJ1-5; no reliable D call. With 4 bases removed from V and 0 bases from J, the gap between germline ends came to 10 bases. The CDR3 has 15 residues. In germline, CDR1 is SNHLY, CDR2 FYNNEI. CDR3 coding DNA: TGTGCCAGCAGTGTAGGGATGCGTAGCAATCAGCCCCAGCATTTT. It encodes CASSVGMRSNQPQHF.